Given below is one T cell receptor beta chain in context. This specimen comes from a study of blood T cell repertoires in COVID-19. Study details: Some COVID-19 samples were acute and others convalescent; all came from the United States, Italy and Spain.

Measured with immunoSEQ multiplex PCR; TCRdb has only the in-frame clones, and not every one. Of fewer than 350,000 clones in the sample, approximately 89% were seen once. Enrolled during active infection, Seattle patients were then followed longitudinally. Trimming shortened V by 5 bases and J by 5 bases, and 15 bases separated the two germline ends. The germline CDR1 and CDR2 sequences are SGHVS and FQNEAQ. The CDR3 has 14 residues. The sequence derives from a woman younger than 45 with COVID-19, enrolled during active disease. The rearrangement links TRBV7-8 to TRBJ2-5; weak D call: TRBD2 (5 bases). The specimen sequenced was peripheral blood. Here the CDR3 reads CASSPRLTQETQYF. CDR3 bases: TGTGCCAGCAGCCCCCGACTAACGCAGGAGACCCAGTACTTC.